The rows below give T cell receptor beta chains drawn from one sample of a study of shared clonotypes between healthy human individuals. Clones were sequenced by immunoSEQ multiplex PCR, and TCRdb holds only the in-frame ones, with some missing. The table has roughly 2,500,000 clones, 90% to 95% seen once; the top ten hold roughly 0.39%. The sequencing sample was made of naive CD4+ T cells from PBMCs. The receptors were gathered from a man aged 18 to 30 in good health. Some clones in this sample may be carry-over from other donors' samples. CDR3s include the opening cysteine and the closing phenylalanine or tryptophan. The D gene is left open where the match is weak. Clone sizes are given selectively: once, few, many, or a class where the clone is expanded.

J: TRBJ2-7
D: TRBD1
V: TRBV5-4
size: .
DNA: TGTGCCAGCAGCGGGCCCAAGCCGGGACAGGGAGTGGCCGAGCAGTACTTC
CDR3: CASSGPKPGQGVAEQYF

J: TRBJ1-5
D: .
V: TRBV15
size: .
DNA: TGTGCCACCAGCAGAGACCCCTCTGAGCAGCCCCAGCATTTT
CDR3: CATSRDPSEQPQHF

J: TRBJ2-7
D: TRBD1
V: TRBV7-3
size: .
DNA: TGTGCCAGCAGTCCATATCCGGGACAGGGGATCTACGAGCAGTACTTC
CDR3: CASSPYPGQGIYEQYF

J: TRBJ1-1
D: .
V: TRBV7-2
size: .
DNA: TGTGCCAGCACCATCGCCCCGGGATTCGAAGCTTTCTTT
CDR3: CASTIAPGFEAFF

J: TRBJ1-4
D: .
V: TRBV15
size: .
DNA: TGTGCCACCCGCCTCAGGGATGTAGGTGGAAAACTGTTTTTT
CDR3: CATRLRDVGGKLFF

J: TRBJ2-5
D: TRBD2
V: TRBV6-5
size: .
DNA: TGTGCCAGCAGATTATCGGGGGGATGGGAGACCCAGTACTTC
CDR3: CASRLSGGWETQYF

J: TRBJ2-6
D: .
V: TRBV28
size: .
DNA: TGTGCCAGCAGTTTAGTGGGGGCACAAGGGGCCAACGTCCTGACTTTC
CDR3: CASSLVGAQGANVLTF

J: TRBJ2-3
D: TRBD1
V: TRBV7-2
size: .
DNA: TGTGCCAGCAGCTTATATAGGACAGGGTCAGATACGCAGTATTTT
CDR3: CASSLYRTGSDTQYF

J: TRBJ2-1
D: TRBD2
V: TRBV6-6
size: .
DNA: TGTGCCAGCAGTTACCCCTCGACTAGCGGGAATGAGCAGTTCTTC
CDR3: CASSYPSTSGNEQFF

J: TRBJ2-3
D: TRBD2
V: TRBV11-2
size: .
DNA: TGTGCCAGCAGCCCACGTACGGGAGGGCCGCCAGATACGCAGTATTTT
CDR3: CASSPRTGGPPDTQYF

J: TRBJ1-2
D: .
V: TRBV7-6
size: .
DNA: TGTGCCAGCAGTGGGTCCACGTCGGGCTATGGCTACACCTTC
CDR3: CASSGSTSGYGYTF

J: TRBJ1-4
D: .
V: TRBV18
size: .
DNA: TGTGCCAGCTCACCGTCCGAGGGCGGCGAAAAACTGTTTTTT
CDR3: CASSPSEGGEKLFF

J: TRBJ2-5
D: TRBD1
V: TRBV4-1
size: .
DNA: TGCGCCAGCAGCCAAGGTGTGCAGGGGGCCTGGGAGACCCAGTACTTC
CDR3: CASSQGVQGAWETQYF

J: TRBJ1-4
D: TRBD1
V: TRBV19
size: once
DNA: TGTGCCAGTAGTACCAGGACAGGGAATATTGGAAAACTGTTTTTT
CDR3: CASSTRTGNIGKLFF